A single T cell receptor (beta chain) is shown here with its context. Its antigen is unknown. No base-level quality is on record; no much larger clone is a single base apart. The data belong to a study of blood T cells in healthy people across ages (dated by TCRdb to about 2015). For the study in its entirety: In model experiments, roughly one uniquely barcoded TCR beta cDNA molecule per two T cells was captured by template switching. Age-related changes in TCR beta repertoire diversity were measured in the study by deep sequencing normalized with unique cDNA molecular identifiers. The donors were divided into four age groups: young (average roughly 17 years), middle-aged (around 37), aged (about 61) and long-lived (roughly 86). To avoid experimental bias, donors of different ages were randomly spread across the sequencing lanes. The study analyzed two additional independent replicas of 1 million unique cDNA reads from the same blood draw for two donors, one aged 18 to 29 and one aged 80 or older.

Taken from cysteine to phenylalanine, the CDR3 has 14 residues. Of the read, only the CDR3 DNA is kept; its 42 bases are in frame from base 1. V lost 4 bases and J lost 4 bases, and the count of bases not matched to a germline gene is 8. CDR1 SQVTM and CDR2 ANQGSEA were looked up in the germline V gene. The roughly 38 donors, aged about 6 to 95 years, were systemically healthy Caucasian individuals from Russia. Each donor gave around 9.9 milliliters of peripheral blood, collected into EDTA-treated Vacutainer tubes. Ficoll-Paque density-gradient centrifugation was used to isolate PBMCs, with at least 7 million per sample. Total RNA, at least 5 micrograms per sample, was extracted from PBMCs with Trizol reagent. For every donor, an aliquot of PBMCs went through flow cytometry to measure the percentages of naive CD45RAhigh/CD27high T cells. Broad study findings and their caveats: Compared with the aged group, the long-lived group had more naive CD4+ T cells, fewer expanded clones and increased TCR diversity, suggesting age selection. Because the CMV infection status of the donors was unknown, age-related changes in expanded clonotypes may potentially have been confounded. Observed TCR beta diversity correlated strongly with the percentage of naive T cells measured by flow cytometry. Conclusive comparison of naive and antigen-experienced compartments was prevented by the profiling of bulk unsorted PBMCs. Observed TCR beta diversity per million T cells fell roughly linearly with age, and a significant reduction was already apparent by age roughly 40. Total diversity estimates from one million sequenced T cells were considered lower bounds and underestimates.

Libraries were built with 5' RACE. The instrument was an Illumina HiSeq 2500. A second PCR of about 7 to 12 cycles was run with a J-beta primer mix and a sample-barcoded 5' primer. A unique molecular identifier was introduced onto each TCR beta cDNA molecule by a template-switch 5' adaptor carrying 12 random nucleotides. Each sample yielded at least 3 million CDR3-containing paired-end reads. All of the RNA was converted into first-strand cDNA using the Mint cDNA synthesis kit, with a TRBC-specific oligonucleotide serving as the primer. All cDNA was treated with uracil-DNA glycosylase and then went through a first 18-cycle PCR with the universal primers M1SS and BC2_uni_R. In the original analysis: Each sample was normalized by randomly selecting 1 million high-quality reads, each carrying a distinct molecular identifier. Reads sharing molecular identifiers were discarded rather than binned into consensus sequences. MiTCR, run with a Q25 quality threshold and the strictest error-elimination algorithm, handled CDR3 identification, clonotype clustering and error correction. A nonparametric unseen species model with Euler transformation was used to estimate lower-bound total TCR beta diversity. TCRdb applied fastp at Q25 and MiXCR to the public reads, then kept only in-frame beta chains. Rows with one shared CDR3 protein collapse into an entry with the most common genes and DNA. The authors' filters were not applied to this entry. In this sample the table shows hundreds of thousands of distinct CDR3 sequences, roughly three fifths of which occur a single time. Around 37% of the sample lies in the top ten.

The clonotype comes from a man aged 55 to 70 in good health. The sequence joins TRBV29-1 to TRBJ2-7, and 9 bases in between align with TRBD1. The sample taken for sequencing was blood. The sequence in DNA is TGCAGCGTTGTTTGGGGACAGGGAGGTTACGAGCAGTACTTC. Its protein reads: CSVVWGQGGYEQYF.